This T cell receptor (beta chain) was observed in a study of cytomegalovirus exposure and HLA in healthy donors. Whole-study results and caveats: Later analysis demonstrated an association between a missense DCLRE1C variant and TCR beta V- and J-gene trimming.

V was shortened by 1 base and J by 0 bases, with 9 bases between the two germline ends. The CDR3 consists of 16 residues. Germline V CDR1 and CDR2: SGHAT, FQNNGV. Use of 60 Vbeta and 13 Jbeta primers characterized the PCR. Per the original methods: Unique TCR beta chains totaled around 86 million in a later count, with roughly 12 million of them shared. This table comes from immunoSEQ multiplex PCR, and its TCRdb copy is limited to in-frame clones, with some not included. D and trimming come from the DNA, and the V and J calls and clone size come from that table. Among 95,000 to 150,000 clones listed, around 70% were seen once. This clone occurred a few times. Its antigen is not known. Healthy bone marrow donors made up the donor group.

The source of this sequence is a man between 40 and 49 years old in good health and CMV-seropositive. The material sequenced was PBMCs. The chain recombines TRBV11-2 with TRBJ2-2; a weak D match, TRBD2 (6 bases). CDR3 coding DNA: TGTGCCAGCAGCTTAGCCGGGACTGCGAACACCGGGGAGCTGTTTTTT. Protein: CASSLAGTANTGELFF.